This T cell receptor beta chain was identified in a study of T cells generated in artificial thymic organoids (dated by TCRdb to the late 2010s). In the study overall: TCR alpha and beta CDR3 repertoires of in vitro artificial thymic organoid-derived CD8 single positive T cells were compared with thymic and peripheral blood naive CD8 T cells. The displayed repertoire sequencing data were described as being representative of three independent experiments. Overall study outcomes, separate from this receptor: Physiological TCR clonotype diversity, comparable to that of thymic and blood naive CD8 T cells, was observed in organoid-derived CD8 single positive T cells. No skewed Valpha or Vbeta usage appeared in organoid-derived T cells, arguing against dominance of unconventional lineages or clonal expansions.

This clonotype was seen a handful of times. Its antigen specificity is not known. This could be a read error, since a much larger clone is one nucleotide away. Separate semi-nested PCR amplifications were run for the TCRalpha and TCRbeta libraries, using Advantage 2 and reverse primers located in the TRAC or TRBC constant regions. The amount of total RNA used for first-strand cDNA synthesis ranged from 3.5 to 500 ng. The TCR cDNA libraries were generated by 5'-RACE using the SMARTer PCR cDNA Synthesis kit, with a poly-dT primer driving first-strand synthesis. Sample-specific 5-nucleotide barcodes were carried by the semi-nested constant-region reverse primers, and the resulting products were cleaned using the Zymo DNA Clean and Concentrator-5 kit. Up to ten barcoded samples were pooled, ligated to Illumina adaptors and sequenced as 2 x 150 bp paired-end reads on an Illumina MiSeq. The authors processed their data as follows. After demultiplexing, reads were aligned with BLAT to a custom library containing all human TRAV, TRAJ, TRBV, TRBD and TRBJ combinations from IMGT. The best BLAT hits were picked using pslCDnaFilter (-maxAligns=1, -ignoreIntrons), and custom Perl scripts were used to calculate clonotype frequencies. TCRdb trimmed the raw reads at Q25, called clones with MiXCR and kept productive beta chains. Here each entry gathers all rows of one CDR3 protein and keeps the most common genes and DNA. V and J calls and clone size were set by TCRdb, not the authors. The sample yields about 5,400 distinct CDR3 sequences; 25% to 30% were counted once. 2.5% to 3.5% of the sample is taken by the ten largest.

To build the artificial thymic organoids, human HSPCs were aggregated with MS5 murine stromal cells that had been transduced with human DLL1, and the aggregates were cultured at an air-liquid interface. FACS-purified CD34+CD3- hematopoietic stem and progenitor cells depleted of residual T cells were used to seed the organoids. Organoids were cultured in serum-free RB27 medium: RPMI 1640 supplemented with B27, FLT3L, IL-7 and ascorbic acid. Before RNA extraction, CD3+TCRalphabeta+CD8 single positive T cells from organoids and thymus were sorted by FACS. For each sample, the RNeasy Micro kit was used to purify total RNA from approximately 40,000 to 200,000 sorted cells, and RNA quality was checked on an Agilent RNA 6000 Nano chip. The germline V gene provides CDR1 SGHDT and CDR2 YYEEEE. From its cysteine to its phenylalanine, the CDR3 spans 15 amino acids. Only the CDR3 DNA stays, 45 bases, in frame from base 1. Ends trimmed: V by 5 bases, J by 0 bases; bases unmatched to a gene: 7.

Sequenced material: naive CD8+ T cells grown in artificial thymic organoids from cord blood stem and progenitor cells. Reading the label with the study, this specimen's cell subset or site is: CD3+TCRalphabeta+CD8SP T cells; for blood, CD45RO-CCR7+ naive CD8+ T cells. This receptor was taken from a human donor who gave cord blood stem cells for thymic organoid culture, a cardiac surgery patient who gave postnatal thymus, or a blood donor (not recorded which). Recombination linked TRBV5-6 to TRBJ2-7, with TRBD2 matching 8 junction bases. The DNA is TGTGCCAGCAGGAACGGGGGGGGTTACTCCTACGAGCAGTACTTC. The resulting protein is CASRNGGGYSYEQYF.